Reported below is one T cell receptor (beta chain). Its cognate antigen is unknown. This CDR3 region has 18 residues. This sample was taken from a study of B cell selection in AIRE deficiency. Study observations and caveats: Only around a tenth of over 3,000 shared Treg sequences were patient-specific; 31.6% healthy-specific.

Assay: immunoSEQ multiplex PCR; the TCRdb copy retains only in-frame clones and omits some. The table includes 22,000 or so clones, 97% detected once. Sorting defined conventional CD4 T cells as CD4+CD127+. The origin of this receptor is a human donor with AIRE deficiency. This chain connects TRBV21-1 to TRBJ1-4; the table's D call, TRBD1, was not checked against the DNA. TRBV21-1 is shown as a pseudogene. Sequenced sample: conventional CD4+ T cells sorted from PBMCs. CDR3 bases: TGTGCCAGCAGCAAAAGTACCAAGGACATGGCAACTAATGAAAAACTGTTTTTT. Translating it yields CASSKSTKDMATNEKLFF.